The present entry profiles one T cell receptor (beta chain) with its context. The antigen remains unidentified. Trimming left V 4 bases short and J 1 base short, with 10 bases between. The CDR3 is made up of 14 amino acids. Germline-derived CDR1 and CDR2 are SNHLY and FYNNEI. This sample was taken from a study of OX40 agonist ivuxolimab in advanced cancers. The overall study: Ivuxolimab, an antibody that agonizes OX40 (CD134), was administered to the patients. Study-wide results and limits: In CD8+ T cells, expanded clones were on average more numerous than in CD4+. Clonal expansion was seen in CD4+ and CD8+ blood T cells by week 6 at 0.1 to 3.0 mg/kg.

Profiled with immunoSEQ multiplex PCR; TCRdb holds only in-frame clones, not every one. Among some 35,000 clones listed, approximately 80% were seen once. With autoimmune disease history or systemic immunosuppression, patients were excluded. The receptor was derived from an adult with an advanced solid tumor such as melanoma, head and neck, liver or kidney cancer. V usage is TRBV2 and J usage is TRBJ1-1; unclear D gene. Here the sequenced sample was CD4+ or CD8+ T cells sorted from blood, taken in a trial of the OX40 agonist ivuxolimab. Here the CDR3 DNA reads TGTGCCAGCAGTGTCGGGAGGCAGAACACTGAAGCTTTCTTT. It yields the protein CASSVGRQNTEAFF.